The 10 T cell receptor beta chains reported below all come from one sample, sequenced in a study of T-cell reconstitution after alpha-beta-depleted transplantation in children. Unique molecular identifiers tagged the TCRbeta library. TCRdb analysed the PCR reads with MiXCR anew, one entry per CDR3 protein. The data contain approximately 130,000 distinct CDR3 sequences, roughly 10% of them singletons. The specimen comprised PBMCs, mostly from graft donor cells, sampled 180 days after TCRalphabeta/CD19-depleted stem cell transplant. The receptor source for this set is a girl less than two years old who had a stem cell transplant for combined immunodeficiency, so the T cells may come from the graft donor.

This clonotype came up many times. V is TRBV7-3 and J is TRBJ2-1, with D possibly matching TRBD2 (5 bases). The germline V gene has CDR1 SGHTA and CDR2 FQGTGA. Trimming cost V 3 bases and J 7 bases, with 10 bases left between them. CDR3 length: 13 amino acids. This CDR3 reads CASSFNGGNEQFF. CDR3 in DNA: TGTGCCAGCAGCTTCAACGGCGGGAATGAGCAGTTCTTC.

The table lists this clonotype with a count of one. Possible read error: a much larger clone is one base away. V is TRBV3-1 and J is TRBJ1-2, with 7 bases fitting TRBD1. The CDR3 has 15 residues. CDR1 and CDR2 (germline): LGHDT, YNNKEL (reference sequence). CDR3 amino acids: CATSQGDRTNYGYTF. CDR3 nucleotides: TGTGCCACCAGCCAAGGGGACAGAACTAACTATGGCTACACCTTC.

In its sample, this clonotype was seen a few times. J is TRBJ2-5 and V is TRBV10-3, with D possibly being TRBD1 or TRBD2 (5 bases each). The CDR3 has 15 residues. CDR1 ENHRY and CDR2 SYGVKD come from the germline V gene. Trimming took 4 bases from V and 7 from J, leaving 19 bases between them. CDR3 residues: CAISGTGPQGGTQYF. As DNA, the CDR3 is TGTGCCATCAGTGGGACGGGACCCCAGGGCGGGACCCAGTACTTC.

In its sample, this clonotype was seen a few times. This chain connects TRBV5-4 to TRBJ2-6, with D possibly TRBD2 on 5 matching bases. Germline values: CDR1 SGHNT, CDR2 YYREEE (reference sequence). The CDR3 runs to 16 residues. Trimming stripped 0 bases from V and 1 base from J, with 8 bases between. Here the CDR3 reads CASSLGGNSGANVLTF. The CDR3 DNA follows: TGTGCCAGCAGCTTGGGAGGGAATTCTGGGGCCAACGTCCTGACTTTC. Full variable domain (missing parts from reference TRBV5-4 and TRBJ2-6): ETGVTQSPTHLIKTRGQQVTLRCSSQSGHNTVSWYQQALGQGPQFIFQYYREEENGRGNFPPRFSGLQFPNYSSELNVNALELDDSALYLCASSLGGNSGANVLTFGAGSRLTVL.

This chain joins TRBV7-9 and TRBJ2-7; the match to TRBD1 covers 7 bases. CDR1 SEHNR and CDR2 FQNEAQ come from the germline V gene (reference sequence). J lost 11 bases, V lost 0 bases, and 7 bases had no gene match. The CDR3 contains 13 residues. This chain's CDR3 is CASSLAGQGVEYF. The CDR3 DNA reads TGTGCCAGCAGCTTAGCCGGGCAGGGGGTAGAGTACTTC.

The rearrangement links TRBV5-1 to TRBJ1-6; TRBD1 agrees at 8 bases. Germline V CDR1 and CDR2: SGHRS, YFSETQ. With V trimmed by 1 base and J by 0 bases, 6 bases remained unmatched. This CDR3 has 18 residues. CDR3 in amino acids: CASSLRDRRGSYNSPLHF. CDR3 nucleotides: TGCGCCAGCAGCTTGAGGGACAGGAGGGGCTCCTATAATTCACCCCTCCACTTT.

The V gene is TRBV6-4, the J gene TRBJ1-1, with D tentatively TRBD1 (5 bases). This CDR3 has 19 residues. V was cut by 0 bases and J by 1 base, with 21 bases left in between. Germline V gives CDR1 MRHNA, CDR2 SNTAGT. CDR3 DNA: TGTGCCAGCAGTGACTCGAGTGGCAGGGCGTTGCGGCGGAACACTGAAGCTTTCTTT. Translation: CASSDSSGRALRRNTEAFF.

J is TRBJ2-5 and V is TRBV18, with D hard to call. The CDR3 contains 16 residues. V lost 2 bases and J lost 1, with 14 bases in between. Germline lookup yields CDR1 KGHSH and CDR2 LQKENI. The CDR3 nucleotides are TGTGCCAGCTCACCAATACTTGATGCACCCCAAGAGACCCAGTACTTC. Amino acid sequence: CASSPILDAPQETQYF.

J is TRBJ2-2 and V is TRBV7-2; a weak D match, TRBD2 (6 bases). The CDR3 contains 12 residues. The V end was cut by 5 bases, the J end by 9 bases, with 10 bases between. Per the germline V gene, CDR1 is SGHTA and CDR2 is FQGNSA. DNA of the CDR3: TGTGCCAGCAGCGGACTAACCTGGGAGCTGTTTTTT. This translates into CASSGLTWELFF.

The chain recombines TRBV20-1 with TRBJ2-1, with D unresolved. V lost 4 bases to trimming and J lost 7 bases, with 5 bases between them. This CDR3 region has 10 residues. Germline-derived CDR1 and CDR2 are DFQATT and SNEGSKA (reference sequence). The CDR3 protein is CSAKKNEQFF. The CDR3 nucleotides read TGCAGTGCTAAAAAGAATGAGCAGTTCTTC.